These 11 T cell receptor beta chains originate from one sample sequenced in a study of cytomegalovirus exposure and HLA in healthy donors (dated by TCRdb to about 2017). The protocol used for the library was the immunoSEQ multiplex PCR assay. The multiplex PCR relied on a mix of 60 forward primers for TCR Vbeta segments and 13 reverse primers for TCR Jbeta segments. Not all clones reach the TCRdb copy of this immuneACCESS table, which keeps in-frame sequences only. Checked studies attribute under half of the gap to unresolved V genes and leave the rest unexplained. Within this sample are more than 80,000 clones, with around 60% of them counted one time only. Together, the top ten hold 2.3% of the sample. The specimen sequenced was PBMCs. These receptor sequences come from a human donor in good health.

This clone was recorded a few times. The gene calls are TRBV2 and TRBJ1-6, with D possibly matching TRBD1 (5 bases). Germline loops: CDR1 SNHLY, CDR2 FYNNEI. With 6 bases removed from V and 11 bases from J, the gap between germline ends came to 17 bases. This CDR3 has 14 residues. CDR3 sequence (DNA): TGTGCCAGCAGGATCGCCGAGGCGGGGGCACCCCTCCACTTT. This gives the protein CASRIAEAGAPLHF.

This clone came up a few times. The chain uses TRBV6-5 and TRBJ1-3; no definite D call. V was pared by 2 bases and J by 0 bases, with 8 bases between. Germline-derived CDR1 and CDR2 are MNHEY and SVGAGI. This CDR3 comprises 15 residues. In DNA form, the CDR3 reads TGTGCCAGCAGTTACCAGGTTACCTCTGGAAACACCATATATTTT. Its protein is CASSYQVTSGNTIYF.

CDR3 amino acids: CASSLGGGVGDTQYF. The DNA for the CDR3 is TGTGCCAGCAGCTTGGGAGGGGGGGTCGGAGATACGCAGTATTTT. The rearrangement uses TRBV7-6 and TRBJ2-3; a possible D gene is TRBD2 (7 bases). The CDR3 has 15 residues. V lost 3 bases, J lost 5 bases, and 15 bases lay in between. Germline V gives CDR1 SGHVS, CDR2 FNYEAQ.

The chain uses TRBV9 and TRBJ2-7, with 10 bases that match TRBD1. After removal of 0 bases from V and 2 bases from J, the junction contained 2 bases not matched to a gene. The CDR3 spans 15 residues. Germline V gene sequence: CDR1 SGDLS, CDR2 YYNGEE. DNA for the CDR3: TGTGCCAGCAGCGTAGGACAGGGGGCGGCCTACGAGCAGTACTTC. This encodes CASSVGQGAAYEQYF.

This sequence joins TRBV28 and TRBJ1-4; 7 bases map to TRBD1. Trimming at V came to 4 bases and at J to 5 bases, leaving 10 bases not matched to a gene. Germline CDR1 is MDHEN and CDR2 is SYDVKM. This CDR3 spans 16 amino acids. The CDR3 DNA follows: TGTGCCAGCAGTTCGCTTTCAGGGGGGTCAAATGAAAAACTGTTTTTT. Translating it yields CASSSLSGGSNEKLFF.

V usage is TRBV11-2 and J usage is TRBJ1-3, with TRBD1 identical over 7 bases. Germline V gives CDR1 SGHAT, CDR2 FQNNGV. The CDR3 spans 15 residues. The J segment lost 2 bases and the V segment lost 5 bases, leaving 6 bases of the junction unmatched. The CDR3 reads CASSGSGGPGNTIYF. The CDR3 DNA reads TGTGCCAGCAGCGGTTCAGGGGGGCCTGGAAACACCATATATTTT.

This clone showed up just a few times. The CDR3 loop is CASRKTVMNTEAFF. Written as DNA, the CDR3 is TGTGCCAGCAGGAAGACAGTTATGAACACTGAAGCTTTCTTT. The chain combines TRBV6-1 with TRBJ1-1, with D possibly being TRBD1 (5 bases). Germline values: CDR1 MNHNS, CDR2 SASEGT. The CDR3 runs to 14 residues. V lost 6 bases and J 0 bases, leaving 11 bases between the germline ends.

A few counts support this clone. This chain joins TRBV7-2 and TRBJ2-3, with D perhaps TRBD2 (5 bases). The CDR3 has 14 amino acids. CDR1 is SGHTA and CDR2 is FQGNSA in the germline V gene. Trimming removed 4 bases from V and 4 bases from J, with 12 bases in between. As DNA, the CDR3 is TGTGCCAGCAGCTCAACTAGTTCCGCAGATACGCAGTATTTT. Amino acids: CASSSTSSADTQYF.

This clone occurred a few times. CDR3 DNA sequence: TGTGCCAGCAGTTCTGACAGTAGACTGAACACTGAAGCTTTCTTT. Its protein is CASSSDSRLNTEAFF. The chain links TRBV6-5 to TRBJ1-1, with a possible D match to TRBD1 (5 bases). V lost 4 bases, J lost 0 bases, and 12 bases lay in between. This CDR3 has 15 amino acids. Germline V gives CDR1 MNHEY, CDR2 SVGAGI.

CDR3 coding DNA: TGTGCCAGCAGCTCATACAGGGAGGGGGTCACTGAAGCTTTCTTT. Amino acids: CASSSYREGVTEAFF. The V and J genes are TRBV11-2 and TRBJ1-1; D is possibly TRBD1 (6 bases). This CDR3 spans 15 amino acids. The V end lost 4 bases, the J end lost 4 bases, and 16 bases lay between the germline ends. The germline V gene encodes CDR1 SGHAT and CDR2 FQNNGV.

The rearrangement links TRBV7-9 to TRBJ1-1, with a tentative D call TRBD1 (6 bases). Trimming took off 2 bases at V and 1 base at J, with 14 bases between the two ends. Germline V gives CDR1 SEHNR, CDR2 FQNEAQ (reference sequence). There are 16 residues in the CDR3. CDR3 protein: CASSLPGLGANTEAFF. The DNA for the CDR3 is TGTGCCAGCAGCTTACCAGGGTTGGGGGCGAACACTGAAGCTTTCTTT.